A single sample is the source of the 16 T cell receptor beta chains below, sequenced in a study of blood T cell repertoires in COVID-19. Clones were read by immunoSEQ multiplex PCR, and TCRdb kept only the in-frame ones, dropping some. The sample includes approximately 300,000 clones, around nine tenths seen only once; the top ten take about 4%. The specimen sequenced was PBMCs or T cells enriched from blood (not recorded which). The receptor source for this set is a woman in her 30s who had been exposed to COVID-19.

This clone was counted once. The V call is TRBV3-1 (or the pseudogene TRBV3-2), the J call TRBJ1-2; maybe TRBD1 (5 bases). The CDR3 loop spans 14 amino acids. V lost 11 bases, J lost 6 bases, and 22 bases lay in between. Germline lookup yields CDR1 LGHDT and CDR2 YNNKEL (reference sequence). Here the CDR3 DNA reads TGTGCCGCAGGCTTCGGGGGAGGTACGGATGGCTACACCTTC. This sequence encodes CAAGFGGGTDGYTF.

The chain recombines TRBV25-1 with TRBJ1-2; 10 nucleotides agree with TRBD1. The CDR3 consists of 17 residues. V shed 1 base and J 7 bases; nucleotides not matched to a gene: 12. The germline V gene has CDR1 MGHDK and CDR2 SYGVNS. This CDR3 reads CASSESGTGATISGYTF. The CDR3 region has the DNA TGTGCCAGCAGTGAATCCGGGACAGGGGCCACCATTAGTGGCTACACCTTC.

In the case of this clone: Additional DNA sequences in this sample encode the identical CDR3. V gene TRBV19 combines with J gene TRBJ1-2, with 12 bases identical to TRBD1. Unmatched junction bases numbered 5, after V lost 5 bases and J lost 4 bases. The germline gives CDR1 LNHDA, CDR2 SQIVND (reference sequence). This CDR3 spans 15 amino acids. The CDR3 is CASSPGTGGGYGYTF. CDR3 in DNA: TGTGCCAGTAGTCCCGGGACAGGGGGCGGCTATGGCTACACCTTC.

The rearrangement links TRBV5-1 to TRBJ2-5; 9 bases fit TRBD1. V shed 4 bases and J 5 bases; nucleotides not matched to a gene: 6. The CDR3 covers 14 residues. From germline, CDR1 is SGHRS and CDR2 YFSETQ. In DNA, the CDR3 is TGCGCCAGCAGCCCTGGACAGGGGTCGGAGACCCAGTACTTC. This translates into CASSPGQGSETQYF.

This clone is a singleton in its sample. The chain couples TRBV24-1 to TRBJ2-2; possibly TRBD1 for D (6 bases). V lost 9 bases and J 6 bases, leaving 7 bases between the germline ends. CDR1 KGHDR and CDR2 SFDVKD come from the germline V gene. The CDR3 runs to 11 residues. CDR3 sequence reads: CATQGSGELFF. Written as DNA, the CDR3 is TGTGCCACCCAGGGGTCCGGGGAGCTGTTTTTT.

The chain links TRBV12-3 or TRBV12-4 to TRBJ1-2; TRBD1 is a possible D gene (6 bases). Trimming pared 9 bases from V and 8 bases from J, leaving 16 bases between. The CDR3 runs 12 residues. CDR3 region: CARNGGARGYTF. CDR3 DNA: TGTGCCAGAAATGGGGGCGCACGGGGCTACACCTTC.

The chain combines TRBV9 with TRBJ2-3; D is possibly TRBD2 (6 bases). This CDR3 comprises 14 residues. V shed 0 bases and J shed 6 bases, with 11 bases lying between them. Germline V CDR1 and CDR2: SGDLS, YYNGEE. CDR3 nucleotide sequence: TGTGCCAGCAGCGTAGAACGGGGGTCCGATACGCAGTATTTT. Translating gives CASSVERGSDTQYF.

Many counts were recorded for this clone. This chain connects TRBV4-1 to TRBJ2-7; TRBD1 aligns across 7 bases. CDR1 MGHRA and CDR2 YSYEKL come from the germline V gene. The length of the CDR3 is 16 residues. V was clipped by 0 bases and J by 3 bases; unmatched bases: 8. The CDR3 DNA reads as TGCGCCAGCAGCCAAGAGCCCGGGACAGAAAACTACGAGCAGTACTTC. Translated, it gives CASSQEPGTENYEQYF.

V is TRBV10-3 and J is TRBJ1-1, with TRBD1 as a possible D gene (6 bases). This CDR3 spans 14 amino acids. V was clipped by 6 bases and J by 2 bases, with 13 bases between them. Germline-derived CDR1 and CDR2 are ENHRY and SYGVKD. The CDR3 loop reads CAISIQGINTEAFF. The CDR3 coding sequence is TGTGCCATCAGCATACAGGGCATCAACACTGAAGCTTTCTTT.

This clone was seen a single time. This chain uses TRBV19 with TRBJ2-2; 7 nucleotides agree with TRBD2. Germline lookup yields CDR1 LNHDA and CDR2 SQIVND (reference sequence). The CDR3 sequence is 13 residues long. Losses at the gene ends were 7 bases for V and 8 bases for J; bases not matched to a gene: 7. The DNA of the CDR3 is TGTGCCAGTACCCCCGGGCGGGGGGGGGAGCTGTTTTTT. Translating it yields CASTPGRGGELFF.

This rearrangement joins TRBV7-9 to TRBJ1-2, with TRBD1 matching over 10 bases. V trimming: 5 bases; J trimming: 5 bases; junction bases outside the gene matches: 8. CDR3 length: 15 residues. Germline V lookup: CDR1 SEHNR, CDR2 FQNEAQ (reference sequence). CDR3 in amino acids: CASSNEDRGVYGYTF. CDR3 DNA: TGTGCCAGCAGCAACGAGGACAGGGGGGTATATGGCTACACCTTC.

The table lists this clone with a count of one. The J gene is TRBJ1-5, the V gene TRBV7-6, with TRBD1 as a possible D gene (5 bases). Trimming shortened V by 5 bases and J by 2 bases, and 13 bases separated the two germline ends. CDR3 length equals 15 residues. Germline V gene data show CDR1 as SGHVS and CDR2 as FNYEAQ. The CDR3 bases are TGTGCCAGCAGCCCGCAAGGCAGGGGCAATCAGCCCCAGCATTTT. This sequence encodes CASSPQGRGNQPQHF.

This clone was seen repeatedly, ten times or more. V gene TRBV7-9 combines with J gene TRBJ2-3, with 14 bases lining up with TRBD2. The CDR3 spans 17 residues. Germline V gene lookup returns CDR1 SEHNR and CDR2 FQNEAQ (reference sequence). The ends lost 5 bases at V and 5 bases at J; junction bases unmatched: 9. The CDR3 sequence: CASSDRTSGGSKDTQYF. The CDR3 DNA is TGTGCCAGCAGCGATAGGACTAGCGGGGGGTCTAAAGATACGCAGTATTTT.

The rearrangement joins TRBV16 to TRBJ1-2, with 9 positions matching TRBD1. After removal of 4 bases from V and 4 bases from J, the junction contained 7 bases not matched to a gene. The CDR3 has 15 amino acids. Germline V CDR1 and CDR2: KGHSY, FQNENV. In nucleotides, the CDR3 is TGTGCCAGCAGCCCTTGGACAGGGGATCCCTATGGCTACACCTTC. Its protein product is CASSPWTGDPYGYTF.

The chain links TRBV7-2 to TRBJ1-2, with a possible D match to TRBD1 (5 bases). The germline V gene has CDR1 SGHTA and CDR2 FQGNSA. CDR3 size: 13 residues. The V and J ends lost 1 base and 4 bases respectively, with 7 bases between them. As DNA, the CDR3 is TGTGCCAGCAGCTTAGACAGGACCTATGGCTACACCTTC. Amino acids: CASSLDRTYGYTF. Using reference TRBV7-2 and TRBJ1-2 for the parts outside the CDR3, the full variable domain is GAGVSQSPSNKVTEKGKDVELRCDPISGHTALYWYRQSLGQGLEFLIYFQGNSAPDKSGLPSDRFSAERTGGSVSTLTIQRTQQEDSAVYLCASSLDRTYGYTFGSGTRLTVV.

This clone was found once. The chain couples TRBV2 to TRBJ1-3; D remains ambiguous. This CDR3 comprises 11 residues. V was pared by 5 bases and J by 14 bases, with 13 bases between. Per germline, CDR1 SNHLY and CDR2 FYNNEI. The CDR3 is CASSSGLLLYF. Written as DNA, the CDR3 is TGTGCCAGCAGTTCAGGTTTACTTCTATATTTT.